A selection of T cell receptor beta chains follows, all from one sample in a study of human T cells and chemical hapten exposure. Using its own MiXCR run on the RACE reads, TCRdb lists one record per CDR3 protein. The sample lists roughly 380,000 distinct CDR3 sequences, more than 4.5% occurring once. Sequencing used whole blood, obtained in connection with sensitization to the hapten diphenylcyclopropenone (DPC). The source of these receptors is a woman aged 50 to 60 with alopecia areata. Some clones in this sample may be carry-over from other donors' samples. Both conserved end residues are part of each CDR3. D genes are given only for firm matches. Only part of the rows carry a size: once, few, many, or a class if the clone is expanded.

>few|TRBJ2-1|TRBD2|15|TRBV5-1
TGCGCCAGCAGCTCAGCTAGCGGGAGCGGGGGTGAGCAGTTCTTC
CASSSASGSGGEQFF
>few|TRBJ1-5|-|15|TRBV7-2
TGTGCCAGCAGCCCGGACAGAGATAGCAATCAGCCCCAGCATTTT
CASSPDRDSNQPQHF
>-|TRBJ1-1|TRBD1|14|TRBV4-1
TGCGCCAGCGGGGCAGAGGGGGCGAACACTGAAGCTTTCTTT
CASGAEGANTEAFF
>many|TRBJ2-1|-|15|TRBV9
TGTGCCAGCAGCGTAGAGATCTCCCCGTACAATGAGCAGTTCTTC
CASSVEISPYNEQFF
>-|TRBJ2-3|-|14|TRBV7-8
TGTGCCAGCGTGTGGGGCCCAAGCACAGATACGCAGTATTTT
CASVWGPSTDTQYF
>few|TRBJ1-1|-|12|TRBV25-1
TGTGCCAGCAGTGAAGTGGGCTTGGAAGCTTTCTTT
CASSEVGLEAFF
>many|TRBJ2-3|-|14|TRBV20-1
TGCAGTGCTAGCGGGTCCCTACAATCAGATACGCAGTATTTT
CSASGSLQSDTQYF
>many|TRBJ2-5|-|14|TRBV6-2/TRBV6-3
TGTGCCACCATACCGATGGGGGCCCAAGAGACCCAGTACTTC
CATIPMGAQETQYF
>many|TRBJ1-1|TRBD1|17|TRBV2
TGTGCCAGCAGACCGGGACAGGGGTTCGTCAGGAGCACTGAAGCTTTCTTT
CASRPGQGFVRSTEAFF
>-|TRBJ2-3|-|14|TRBV18
TGTGCCAGCTCGCCACCCCCTATTCCGGATACGCAGTATTTT
CASSPPPIPDTQYF
>-|TRBJ2-3|-|15|TRBV6-5
TGTGCCAGCAGTTACTCGTGGGCCTCCACAGATACGCAGTATTTT
CASSYSWASTDTQYF